Below are 14 T cell receptor beta chains sequenced from a single sample in a study of shared clonotypes between healthy human individuals (dated by TCRdb to 2020 to 2021). Libraries were constructed by the immunoSEQ multiplex PCR assay. The table comes from immuneACCESS by way of TCRdb, which keeps in-frame sequences with V and J called. Part of the clones is missing from these tables; in studies checked, under half for an unresolved V gene and the rest for unknown reasons. The sample records roughly 2,300,000 clones, roughly 90% of which are singletons. Approximately 0.4% of the sample goes to the ten largest clones. Sequencing used naive CD4+ T cells from PBMCs. What the cell subset or site label conveys for this sample: CD45RA+ positively selected. The origin of the receptors is a man in his late teens or twenties in good health. Some clones in this sample may be carry-over from other donors' samples.

A note on this clone: This sample also contains other DNA sequences that code for the same CDR3. The rearrangement links TRBV28 to TRBJ2-3; D remains ambiguous. The CDR3 contains 13 residues. The V gene's germline CDR1 is MDHEN and CDR2 SYDVKM. With 7 bases removed from V and 1 base from J, the gap between germline ends came to 9 bases. DNA for the CDR3: TGTGCCAGCACACCTCCGGGCACAGATACGCAGTATTTT. This codes for CASTPPGTDTQYF.

The chain is built from TRBV9 and TRBJ1-2, with D tentatively TRBD1 (5 bases). Germline loops: CDR1 SGDLS, CDR2 YYNGEE. The CDR3 is 16 residues long. Deletions cut 0 bases from V and 8 bases from J, with 20 bases between. The CDR3 reads CASSVGPRGFRDGYTF. DNA for the CDR3: TGTGCCAGCAGCGTAGGCCCCCGTGGGTTTCGGGACGGCTACACCTTC.

Remarks on this clone: The same CDR3 can be traced to other DNA sequences in this sample. The rearrangement uses TRBV9 and TRBJ2-7; tentative D call: TRBD2 (6 bases). CDR3 length equals 14 residues. Trimming took 0 bases from V and 2 from J, leaving 9 bases between them. Germline V lookup: CDR1 SGDLS, CDR2 YYNGEE. Here the CDR3 reads CASSVGLGAYEQYF. The DNA of the CDR3 is TGTGCCAGCAGCGTAGGACTAGGGGCCTACGAGCAGTACTTC. The entire variable domain, with the rest obtained from reference TRBV9 and TRBJ2-7, is as follows: DSGVTQTPKHLITATGQRVTLRCSPRSGDLSVYWYQQSLDQGLQFLIQYYNGEERAKGNILERFSAQQFPDLHSELNLSSLELGDSALYFCASSVGLGAYEQYFGPGTRLTVT.

The rearrangement joins TRBV5-1 to TRBJ2-2; TRBD2 matches 7 bases. This CDR3 contains 17 residues. The germline CDR1 and CDR2 sequences are SGHRS and YFSETQ. V trimming: 4 bases; J trimming: 7 bases; junction bases outside the gene matches: 16. Here the CDR3 reads CASSRDSGTTGGGELFF. The CDR3 DNA reads TGCGCCAGCAGCCGTGACAGCGGGACCACCGGGGGCGGGGAGCTGTTTTTT.

The chain employs TRBV7-2 and TRBJ2-1; 8 bases map to TRBD2. Trimming cost V 3 bases and J 3 bases; bases outside gene matches: 4. Germline loops: CDR1 SGHTA, CDR2 FQGNSA. CDR3 size: 15 residues. The CDR3 region has the DNA TGTGCCAGCAGCTTTCAAACTAGCGGCTACAATGAGCAGTTCTTC. This sequence encodes CASSFQTSGYNEQFF.

This clone was seen a single time. The rearrangement links TRBV9 to TRBJ2-7, with D tentatively TRBD1 (5 bases). Germline CDR1 SGDLS, CDR2 YYNGEE. The V end was cut by 0 bases, the J end by 5 bases, with 12 bases between. The CDR3 sequence is 14 residues long. The CDR3 reads CASSVAGNDDEQYF. CDR3 in DNA: TGTGCCAGCAGCGTAGCAGGGAACGACGACGAGCAGTACTTC.

This CDR3 is CASSQTRPGLAAFYNEQFF. The CDR3 DNA is TGTGCCAGCAGCCAAACCCGTCCGGGACTAGCGGCCTTCTACAATGAGCAGTTCTTC. The genes are TRBV7-8 and TRBJ2-1; 11 nucleotides line up with TRBD2. The CDR3 runs to 19 residues. From germline, CDR1 is SGHVS and CDR2 FQNEAQ. V lost 5 bases to trimming and J lost 3 bases; unmatched junction nucleotides: 15.

The chain joins TRBV6-8 to TRBJ1-1; 9 bases fit TRBD1. CDR1 is MNHGY, CDR2 SAAAGT, per germline. The CDR3 runs 17 residues. The V gene end was trimmed by 7 bases and the J gene end by 3 bases; junction bases not matched to a gene: 15. CDR3 nucleotide sequence: TGTGCCAGCACTAAAAACGAACAGGGGGCATCTCACACTGAAGCTTTCTTT. Translation gives CASTKNEQGASHTEAFF.

The chain carries TRBV29-1 and TRBJ2-3; D unresolved. The germline V and J ends were trimmed by 2 bases and 0 bases, with 9 bases remaining between them. CDR3 length: 14 amino acids. Germline V gene sequence: CDR1 SQVTM, CDR2 ANQGSEA. The chain's CDR3 is CSVEKVASTDTQYF. The CDR3 DNA reads TGCAGCGTTGAAAAAGTAGCTAGCACAGATACGCAGTATTTT.

The chain combines TRBV6-6 with TRBJ2-3; D is uncertain. Trimming shortened V by 2 bases and J by 0 bases, and 12 bases separated the two germline ends. Germline V CDR1 and CDR2: MNHNY, SVGAGI (reference sequence). This CDR3 contains 16 residues. Written as DNA, the CDR3 is TGTGCCAGCAGTTACGGGGTCGTCCCTAGCACAGATACGCAGTATTTT. Its translation: CASSYGVVPSTDTQYF.

The gene calls are TRBV28 and TRBJ1-1; TRBD1 is a possible D gene (5 bases). From germline, CDR1 is MDHEN and CDR2 SYDVKM. With 2 bases removed from V and 7 bases from J, the gap between germline ends came to 14 bases. The CDR3 loop spans 14 amino acids. For the CDR3, the DNA is TGTGCCAGCAGTTTAACTGGGGGTAGACTTGAAGCTTTCTTT. This gives the protein CASSLTGGRLEAFF.

This chain uses TRBV28 with TRBJ1-6; no firm D call. V lost 4 bases, J lost 7 bases, and 5 bases lay in between. CDR3 size: 12 residues. The V gene's germline CDR1 is MDHEN and CDR2 SYDVKM. The CDR3 sequence: CASSSMNSPLHF. In DNA, the CDR3 is TGTGCCAGCAGTTCGATGAATTCACCCCTCCACTTT.

The rearrangement joins TRBV7-9 to TRBJ2-3; no clear D gene. Trimming removed 5 bases at V and 0 bases at J, with 12 bases between. CDR1 SEHNR and CDR2 FQNEAQ come from the germline V gene (reference sequence). The length of the CDR3 is 15 residues. For the CDR3, the DNA is TGTGCCAGCAGCCAGACCCTTTCTAGCACAGATACGCAGTATTTT. Its translation is CASSQTLSSTDTQYF.

This clone was observed once. The rearrangement joins TRBV5-4 to TRBJ2-2, with 9 positions matching TRBD2. Unmatched junction bases numbered 10, after V lost 3 bases and J lost 4 bases. The CDR3 length is 17 residues. Germline loops: CDR1 SGHNT, CDR2 YYREEE (reference sequence). The DNA of the CDR3 is TGTGCCAGCAGCTCCCCCACTAGCGGGCCAGTCACCGGGGAGCTGTTTTTT. Amino acids: CASSSPTSGPVTGELFF.